This T cell receptor beta chain appears in the sequencing data of a study of blood T cell repertoires in COVID-19 (dated by TCRdb to 2018 to 2020). Some background on the complete study: Samples from collaborators originated in the United States, Italy and Spain and spanned both the acute and convalescent phases of COVID-19. The material from the prospective study consisted of cDNA or gDNA derived from T cells, B-cell-depleted T cells, or PBMCs. The dataset comprised deeply sampled blood TCRbeta repertoires from subjects exposed to, actively infected with, or recovered from COVID-19. A freely available public database, intended as a resource for researchers studying the immune response to SARS-CoV-2, is where the repertoires were released. The samples were drawn from two sources: the first 160 participants of the ongoing ImmuneRACE study, and 950 to 1,500 subjects contributed by 6 global collaborators. A de-identified subject ID, COVID-19 status, age in years and sex were almost always included in the sample metadata. Where HLA class I and class II types were available, the types were taken from metadata supplied by the sample provider, not from assay-based typing.

On the study overall, not on this receptor specifically: Clinical and demographic metadata were provided uncurated, with the amount varying by source and participant.

The immunoSEQ Assay, a bias-controlled multiplex PCR, was used to amplify TCRbeta CDR3 regions from genomic DNA. The paper's data handling went like this. The number of nucleated cells in each sample was estimated from the amplification of reference gene primers within the assay. Sequence reads were collapsed and filtered to measure the absolute abundance of every unique TCRbeta CDR3 rearrangement. For each sample, productive Simpson clonality was calculated by taking the square root of Simpson's diversity index across productive rearrangements. The table comes from immuneACCESS by way of TCRdb, which keeps in-frame sequences with V and J called. Part of the clones is missing from these tables; in studies checked, under half for an unresolved V gene and the rest for unknown reasons. D and trimming were read from the DNA, whereas the V and J calls and clone size are those reported in that table. The sample yields 120,000 to 150,000 clones; approximately 80% were counted once. The top ten constitute approximately 5% of the sample.

Each collaborating institution followed its own protocols to collect whole blood in K2EDTA tubes. Collaborator samples were shipped for TCRbeta analysis as frozen whole blood, isolated PBMCs, or DNA extracted from either sample type. As concerns this clone: Its antigen specificity is not known. Base qualities were left out, and no much larger clone turns up one base away.

From the germline V gene, CDR1 is MGHRA and CDR2 is YSYEKL. Trimming takes 4 bases from V and 5 bases from J, and the germline ends sit 15 bases apart. The CDR3 contains 15 residues, cysteine and phenylalanine counted. Only CDR3 DNA remains: 45 bases, in frame from the first base. Material for sequencing was peripheral blood. The sequence was obtained from a woman in her 50s with acute or convalescent COVID-19. This sequence uses TRBV4-1 and TRBJ2-1, with no reliable assignment of the D segment. The DNA sequence is as follows: TGCGCCAGCAGCCGAGTCGACAACAATAACAATGAGCAGTTCTTC. Its product reads: CASSRVDNNNNEQFF.